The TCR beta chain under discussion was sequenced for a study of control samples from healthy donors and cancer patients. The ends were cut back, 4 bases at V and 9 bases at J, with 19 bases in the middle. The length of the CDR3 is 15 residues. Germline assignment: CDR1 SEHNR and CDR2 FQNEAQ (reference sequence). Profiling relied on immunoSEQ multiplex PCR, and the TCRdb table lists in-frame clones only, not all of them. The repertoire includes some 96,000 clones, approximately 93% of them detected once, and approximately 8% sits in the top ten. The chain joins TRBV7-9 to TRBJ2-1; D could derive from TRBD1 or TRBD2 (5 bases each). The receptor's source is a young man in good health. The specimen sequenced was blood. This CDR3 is CASSSGTLSGGEQFF. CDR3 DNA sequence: TGTGCCAGCAGCTCCGGGACGTTGTCTGGGGGTGAGCAGTTCTTC.